This T cell receptor (beta chain) was recovered during a study of blood T cell repertoires in COVID-19. Clones were read by immunoSEQ multiplex PCR, and TCRdb kept only the in-frame ones, dropping some. The sample lists more than 75,000 clones, 70% to 85% occurring once. The sequence was obtained from a human donor in a cohort sampled during active COVID-19. The material sequenced was peripheral blood.

The CDR3 is CASSPRTGTYEQYF. Written as DNA, the CDR3 is TGTGCCAGCAGCCCAAGGACAGGGACCTACGAGCAGTACTTC. The rearrangement links TRBV5-4 to TRBJ2-7; 8 bases fit TRBD1. CDR3 length: 14 residues. V gave up 4 bases and J gave up 2 bases; unmatched junction bases: 5. CDR1 is SGHNT, CDR2 YYREEE, per germline (reference sequence).